This is a list of T cell receptor beta chains from one sample in a study of shared clonotypes between healthy human individuals. Profiling relied on immunoSEQ multiplex PCR, and the TCRdb table lists in-frame clones only, not all of them. The table includes some 1 million clones, about 76% detected once. The sample consisted of memory CD4+ T cells sorted from blood. The source of these receptors is a man in his late teens or twenties in good health. The conserved cysteine and the conserved F or W are not part of the CDR3 here.

v_call: TRBV15; cdr3_aa: ATSRDKRVGSYEQY
v_call: TRBV2; cdr3_aa: ASSEQGLNTEAF
v_call: TRBV5-1; cdr3_aa: ASSSWTGDGETQY
v_call: TRBV6-6; cdr3_aa: ASGGWGEQF
v_call: TRBV28; cdr3_aa: ASSLRQGTTGELF
v_call: TRBV5-1; cdr3_aa: ASSLIQGPGSPLH
v_call: TRBV29-1; cdr3_aa: SVVGVSSGANVLT
v_call: TRBV5-6; cdr3_aa: ASSLDPRDRYGYT
v_call: TRBV13; cdr3_aa: ASSSGHPGSYNSPLH
v_call: TRBV6-6; cdr3_aa: ASRQLRGGGQPQH
v_call: TRBV27; cdr3_aa: ASSDGQGYHQPQH
v_call: TRBV19; cdr3_aa: ASKTPGQGEKLF
v_call: TRBV30; cdr3_aa: AWSGLAGTEQY
v_call: TRBV11-2; cdr3_aa: ASSSGTEVYEQY
v_call: TRBV2; cdr3_aa: ASSELRSSYEQY
v_call: TRBV6-5; cdr3_aa: ASSRGQYYTEAF
v_call: TRBV7-8; cdr3_aa: ASSLGGQTEAF